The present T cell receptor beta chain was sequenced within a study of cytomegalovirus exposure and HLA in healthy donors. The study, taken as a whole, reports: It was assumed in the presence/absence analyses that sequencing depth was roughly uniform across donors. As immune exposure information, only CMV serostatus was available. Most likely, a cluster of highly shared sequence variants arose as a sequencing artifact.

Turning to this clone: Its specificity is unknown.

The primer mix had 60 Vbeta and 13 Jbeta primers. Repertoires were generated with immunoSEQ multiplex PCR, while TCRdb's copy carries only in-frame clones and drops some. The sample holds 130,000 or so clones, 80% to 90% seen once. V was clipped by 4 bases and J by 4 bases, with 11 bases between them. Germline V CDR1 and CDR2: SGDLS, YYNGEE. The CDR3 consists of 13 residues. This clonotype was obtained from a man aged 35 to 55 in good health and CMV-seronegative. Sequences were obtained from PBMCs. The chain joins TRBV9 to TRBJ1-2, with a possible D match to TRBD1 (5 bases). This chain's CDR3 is CASSQFGGYGYTF. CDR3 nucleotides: TGTGCCAGCAGCCAGTTCGGGGGCTATGGCTACACCTTC. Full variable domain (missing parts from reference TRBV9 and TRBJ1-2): DSGVTQTPKHLITATGQRVTLRCSPRSGDLSVYWYQQSLDQGLQFLIQYYNGEERAKGNILERFSAQQFPDLHSELNLSSLELGDSALYFCASSQFGGYGYTFGSGTRLTVV.